The 32 T cell receptor beta chains in this list originate from one sample, sequenced in a study of CD8+ T cells in alopecia areata. Extraction and reverse transcription of RNA yielded cDNA as the sequencing template. TCRdb's copy holds only in-frame clones and misses some; the assay was immunoSEQ multiplex PCR. The table includes approximately 100,000 clones, almost 60% detected once. Treatment here: oral pan-JAK inhibitor, 5-10 mg twice daily. The material sequenced was CD8+ T cells sorted from blood, taken between weeks 55 and 70, from a patient treated with tofacitinib. The receptors derive from a human donor with alopecia areata.

The chain couples TRBV6-5 to TRBJ2-2; D is undetermined. The length of the CDR3 is 15 residues. V lost 5 bases and J lost 3, with 13 bases in between. Germline loops: CDR1 MNHEY, CDR2 SVGAGI. The CDR3 loop is CASSKRNRDTGELFF. CDR3 bases: TGTGCCAGCAGTAAGCGAAATCGGGACACCGGGGAGCTGTTTTTT.

CDR3 in DNA: TGTGCCAGCAGCCTTGGGGGACTAGCGGGGGTTGAGCAGTTCTTC. This encodes CASSLGGLAGVEQFF. This chain joins TRBV5-6 and TRBJ2-1, with 14 positions matching TRBD2. V shed 4 bases and J 9 bases; nucleotides not matched to a gene: 6. Germline CDR1 reads SGHDT; CDR2 reads YYEEEE. The CDR3 extends over 15 amino acids.

V gene TRBV11-3 combines with J gene TRBJ2-1, with TRBD2 matching over 7 bases. The CDR3 is 15 residues long. The V gene's germline CDR1 is SGHNT and CDR2 YENEEA. Unmatched junction bases numbered 10, after V lost 6 bases and J lost 5 bases. The CDR3 protein is CASRPAGGGHNEQFF. In DNA form, the CDR3 reads TGTGCCAGCAGACCTGCGGGCGGGGGACACAATGAGCAGTTCTTC.

At least ten counts were recorded for this clone. V is TRBV4-1 and J is TRBJ1-5; D gene ambiguous. Trimming removed 1 base at V and 8 bases at J, with 18 bases between. The CDR3 consists of 16 residues. Germline lookup yields CDR1 MGHRA and CDR2 YSYEKL. The CDR3 loop reads CASSQAPTAGIKPQHF. CDR3 coding DNA: TGCGCCAGCAGCCAAGCTCCGACTGCGGGCATCAAGCCCCAGCATTTT.

The chain is built from TRBV11-3 and TRBJ1-2; D not resolved. Trimming left V 3 bases short and J 4 bases short, with 9 bases between. The CDR3 has 13 amino acids. Germline CDR1 is SGHNT and CDR2 is YENEEA. CDR3 in amino acids: CASSFPTSYGYTF. The CDR3 DNA sequence: TGTGCCAGCAGCTTCCCCACCTCCTATGGCTACACCTTC.

This sequence joins TRBV9 and TRBJ2-5; maybe TRBD2 (5 bases). This CDR3 contains 14 residues. Trimming stripped 3 bases from V and 5 bases from J, with 14 bases between. CDR1 and CDR2 (germline): SGDLS, YYNGEE. The CDR3 sequence: CASSAPDFAETQYF. CDR3 DNA: TGTGCCAGCAGCGCGCCGGACTTTGCGGAGACCCAGTACTTC.

A few counts support this clone. V is TRBV29-1 and J is TRBJ2-3; 8 nucleotides align to TRBD1. The CDR3 is made up of 16 amino acids. The germline gives CDR1 SQVTM, CDR2 ANQGSEA. V lost 5 bases, J lost 3 bases, and 13 bases stayed unmatched. The CDR3 region is CSVTPPDRVRTDTQYF. CDR3 DNA: TGCAGCGTTACCCCACCGGACAGGGTGAGGACAGATACGCAGTATTTT.

This chain uses TRBV2 with TRBJ1-2; D is perhaps TRBD1 (5 bases). CDR1 and CDR2 (germline): SNHLY, FYNNEI. The CDR3 is 14 residues long. V lost 3 bases, J lost 1 base, and 9 bases lay in between. The CDR3 region has the DNA TGTGCCAGCAGTGAGACAGCGCTTAACTATGGCTACACCTTC. Protein: CASSETALNYGYTF. Filled out from reference TRBV2 and TRBJ1-2, the complete variable domain reads EPEVTQTPSHQVTQMGQEVILRCVPISNHLYFYWYRQILGQKVEFLVSFYNNEISEKSEIFDDQFSVERPDGSNFTLKIRSTKLEDSAMYFCASSETALNYGYTFGSGTRLTVV.

The V gene is TRBV21-1, the J gene TRBJ2-5; the DNA was not used to check the table's D call, TRBD1. TRBV21-1 is a pseudogene locus. This CDR3 spans 13 amino acids. The CDR3 sequence is CASLWTEQETQYF. In DNA, the CDR3 is TGTGCCAGCTTATGGACAGAACAAGAGACCCAGTACTTC.

The V and J genes are TRBV7-9 and TRBJ2-5; 7 bases align to TRBD1. After removal of 6 bases from V and 2 bases from J, the junction contained 6 bases not matched to a gene. This CDR3 is built from 14 residues. CDR1 and CDR2 from the germline V gene are SEHNR and FQNEAQ (reference sequence). The CDR3 nucleotides are TGTGCCAGCAGTATACAGGGGTGGCAAGAGACCCAGTACTTC. Translated, it gives CASSIQGWQETQYF.

The chain recombines TRBV12-5 with TRBJ1-2, with D perhaps matching TRBD1 (5 bases). The germline V gene encodes CDR1 LGHNT and CDR2 FRNRAP. V lost 5 bases and J 5 bases, leaving 21 bases between the germline ends. CDR3 length equals 16 residues. CDR3 sequence reads: CASGPYPLGPSYGYTF. As DNA, the CDR3 is TGTGCTAGTGGTCCCTACCCCCTGGGACCGTCATATGGCTACACCTTC.

This rearrangement joins TRBV7-3 to TRBJ2-3, with D possibly being TRBD2 (6 bases). The CDR3 is 15 amino acids. The V end lost 2 bases, the J end lost 6 bases, and 15 bases lay between the germline ends. Germline V lookup: CDR1 SGHTA, CDR2 FQGTGA. The CDR3 DNA follows: TGTGCCAGCAGCTTAGGAGGCGGGGTTGGGGATACGCAGTATTTT. Translated: CASSLGGGVGDTQYF.

This clone appeared a few times. This chain connects TRBV27 to TRBJ1-2; 8 bases line up with TRBD1. Looked up from germline, CDR1 is MNHEY and CDR2 is SMNVEV (reference sequence). The CDR3 totals 15 residues. Germline trimming cut 1 base from V and 3 bases from J; bases unmatched to any gene: 4. The CDR3 loop is CASSLLAGGDYGYTF. The CDR3 DNA reads TGTGCCAGCAGTTTATTGGCAGGGGGCGACTATGGCTACACCTTC.

The V gene is TRBV7-9, the J gene TRBJ2-7; 8 bases are a match to TRBD1. Germline V CDR1 and CDR2: SEHNR, FQNEAQ (reference sequence). The length of the CDR3 is 12 residues. The DNA of the CDR3 is TGTGCGTGGGGACAGGATTCCTACGAGCAGTACTTC. Protein: CAWGQDSYEQYF.

This CDR3 is CASARTTYNEQFF. The CDR3 region has the DNA TGTGCCAGCGCCCGGACTACATACAATGAGCAGTTCTTC. The chain carries TRBV2 and TRBJ2-1; TRBD2 might be the D (6 bases). Looked up from germline, CDR1 is SNHLY and CDR2 is FYNNEI. The CDR3 loop spans 13 amino acids. Deletions cut 8 bases from V and 4 bases from J, with 12 bases between. Full variable domain (rest looked up from reference TRBV2 and TRBJ2-1): EPEVTQTPSHQVTQMGQEVILRCVPISNHLYFYWYRQILGQKVEFLVSFYNNEISEKSEIFDDQFSVERPDGSNFTLKIRSTKLEDSAMYFCASARTTYNEQFFGPGTRLTVL.

The genes are TRBV7-8 and TRBJ1-1; D not certain. This CDR3 contains 12 residues. Germline lookup yields CDR1 SGHVS and CDR2 FQNEAQ. The V end lost 10 bases, the J end lost 0 bases, and 9 bases lay between the germline ends. The CDR3 sequence is CATGKLNTEAFF. CDR3 DNA sequence: TGTGCCACGGGCAAGCTGAACACTGAAGCTTTCTTT.

As regards this clone: Other DNA sequences within the sample encode an identical CDR3. The gene calls are TRBV4-1 and TRBJ2-7; no definite D call. The CDR3 length is 15 residues. The germline V gene has CDR1 MGHRA and CDR2 YSYEKL. The V end was cut by 0 bases, the J end by 3 bases, with 12 bases between. Here the CDR3 reads CASSQDSGPNYEQYF. The CDR3 DNA reads as TGCGCCAGCAGCCAAGACTCGGGCCCGAACTACGAGCAGTACTTC.

This clone appeared many times. This rearrangement joins TRBV7-6 to TRBJ2-5; 7 nucleotides agree with TRBD1. This CDR3 spans 16 amino acids. Germline lookup yields CDR1 SGHVS and CDR2 FNYEAQ. The ends lost 4 bases at V and 7 bases at J; junction bases unmatched: 15. CDR3: CASSSDLQGPPWTQYF. CDR3 in DNA: TGTGCCAGCAGCTCCGACCTACAGGGGCCGCCTTGGACCCAGTACTTC.

This clone was detected only a few times. CDR3 loop: CASSPSGGSYNEQFF. The CDR3 nucleotides read TGTGCCAGCAGCCCTAGCGGGGGGTCCTACAATGAGCAGTTCTTC. The rearrangement uses TRBV9 and TRBJ2-1; 11 bases match TRBD2. The CDR3 loop spans 15 amino acids. Germline V lookup: CDR1 SGDLS, CDR2 YYNGEE. V lost 4 bases to trimming and J lost 1 base; unmatched junction nucleotides: 1.

This chain connects TRBV27 to TRBJ1-2; perhaps TRBD1 as D (5 bases). Trimming pared 2 bases from V and 2 bases from J, leaving 15 bases between. CDR1 is MNHEY and CDR2 is SMNVEV in the germline V gene (reference sequence). This CDR3 region has 16 residues. CDR3 loop: CASSLRSGGGNYGYTF. Here the CDR3 DNA reads TGTGCCAGCAGTTTAAGGTCGGGGGGAGGGAACTATGGCTACACCTTC.

The chain joins TRBV6-5 to TRBJ1-5, with 7 bases matching TRBD1. V dropped 4 bases and J dropped 6; count of bases not matched to a gene: 3. The CDR3 is made up of 13 amino acids. Germline CDR1 MNHEY, CDR2 SVGAGI. The CDR3 loop reads CASSSDRVQPQHF. CDR3 DNA: TGTGCCAGCAGTTCAGACAGGGTTCAGCCCCAGCATTTT.

The chain employs TRBV30 and TRBJ1-2; TRBD1 agrees at 7 bases. CDR3 size: 12 residues. Per germline, CDR1 GTSNPN and CDR2 SVGIG (reference sequence). After removal of 8 bases from V and 4 bases from J, the junction contained 7 bases not matched to a gene. The CDR3 is CAGPGQPYGYTF. CDR3 nucleotides: TGTGCCGGACCGGGACAGCCCTATGGCTACACCTTC.

This clone was counted once. The chain is built from TRBV5-6 and TRBJ1-3, with unresolved D. Germline V gene lookup returns CDR1 SGHDT and CDR2 YYEEEE. Trimming left V 5 bases short and J 7 bases short, with 10 bases between. The CDR3 spans 12 residues. The CDR3, as DNA: TGTGCCAGCAGAAGTGGCGGGAACACCATATATTTT. Translated: CASRSGGNTIYF. Looking up the rest from reference TRBV5-6 and TRBJ1-3 gives the full variable domain: DAGVTQSPTHLIKTRGQQVTLRCSPKSGHDTVSWYQQALGQGPQFIFQYYEEEERQRGNFPDRFSGHQFPNYSSELNVNALLLGDSALYLCASRSGGNTIYFGEGSWLTVV.

In nucleotides, the CDR3 is TGTGCCAGCAGCGCGACAGGGGGATCCACAGATACGCAGTATTTT. It encodes CASSATGGSTDTQYF. This chain links TRBV7-3 with TRBJ2-3, with 9 bases aligning to TRBD1. The V gene end was trimmed by 5 bases and the J gene end by 2 bases; junction bases not matched to a gene: 5. This CDR3 contains 15 residues. Looked up from germline, CDR1 is SGHTA and CDR2 is FQGTGA.

The J gene is TRBJ2-3, the V gene TRBV6-5; the D is unclear. Germline V gives CDR1 MNHEY, CDR2 SVGAGI. The CDR3 is 13 residues long. V lost 9 bases to trimming and J lost 4 bases, with 14 bases between them. The CDR3 here is CASLSEKADTQYF. In DNA form, the CDR3 reads TGTGCCAGTTTGTCAGAGAAGGCAGATACGCAGTATTTT.

This sequence joins TRBV29-1 and TRBJ2-5, with TRBD1 as a possible D gene (6 bases). There are 15 residues in the CDR3. The germline V gene encodes CDR1 SQVTM and CDR2 ANQGSEA. Trimming took off 0 bases at V and 3 bases at J, with 14 bases between the two ends. DNA of the CDR3: TGCAGCGTTGAAGATCGTAGGGACAAGAAAGAGACCCAGTACTTC. This gives the protein CSVEDRRDKKETQYF.

The CDR3 region is CASSSPRQANYGYTF. CDR3 DNA sequence: TGTGCCAGCAGTTCCCCCAGACAGGCGAACTATGGCTACACCTTC. The chain links TRBV27 to TRBJ1-2, with D possibly TRBD1 on 6 matching bases. The CDR3 loop spans 15 amino acids. Trimming stripped 4 bases from V and 2 bases from J, with 14 bases between. In germline, CDR1 is MNHEY, CDR2 SMNVEV (reference sequence).

On this clone: Other DNA sequences in this specimen translate into the identical CDR3. The rearrangement links TRBV5-6 to TRBJ2-3; D remains unclear. The CDR3 has 12 amino acids. Germline CDR1 SGHDT, CDR2 YYEEEE. Between the trimmed V and J ends, which lost 0 bases and 5 bases, there was a span of 4 bases. DNA of the CDR3: TGTGCCAGCAGCTTGGGGAGAGATACGCAGTATTTT. This encodes CASSLGRDTQYF.

V usage is TRBV7-8 and J usage is TRBJ1-2; weak D call: TRBD1 (5 bases). Per germline, CDR1 SGHVS and CDR2 FQNEAQ. The CDR3 is 13 residues long. With 5 bases removed from V and 8 bases from J, the gap between germline ends came to 15 bases. Here the CDR3 DNA reads TGTGCCAGCAGCCCGAGGTGGGGCAACGGCTACACCTTC. It yields the protein CASSPRWGNGYTF. The full variable domain, completed using reference TRBV7-8 and TRBJ1-2, is GAGVSQSPRYKVAKRGQDVALRCDPISGHVSLFWYQQALGQGPEFLTYFQNEAQLDKSGLPSDRFFAERPEGSVSTLKIQRTQQEDSAVYLCASSPRWGNGYTFGSGTRLTVV.

This clone has a handful of counts. The chain is built from TRBV29-1 and TRBJ1-1, with a tentative D call TRBD1 (5 bases). The CDR3 sequence is 12 residues long. Trimming cost V 3 bases and J 4 bases, with 9 bases left between them. Germline V gene lookup returns CDR1 SQVTM and CDR2 ANQGSEA. The CDR3 sequence is CSVDEGSTEAFF. The CDR3 DNA sequence: TGCAGCGTTGATGAGGGGAGCACTGAAGCTTTCTTT.

V is TRBV14 and J is TRBJ2-7; the match to TRBD2 covers 8 bases. There are 17 residues in the CDR3. Germline CDR1 and CDR2: SGHDN and FVKESK. V lost 5 bases, J lost 3 bases, and 15 bases stayed unmatched. CDR3 bases: TGTGCCAGCAGCAACTGGGGTCTAGCGGGTCGAATCTACGAGCAGTACTTC. This gives the protein CASSNWGLAGRIYEQYF. The whole variable domain, remainder taken from reference TRBV14 and TRBJ2-7, is EAGVTQFPSHSVIEKGQTVTLRCDPISGHDNLYWYRRVMGKEIKFLLHFVKESKQDESGMPNNRFLAERTGGTYSTLKVQPAELEDSGVYFCASSNWGLAGRIYEQYFGPGTRLTVT.

The table lists this clone with a count of one. This chain links TRBV4-1 with TRBJ2-1; no definite D call. Germline V lookup: CDR1 MGHRA, CDR2 YSYEKL. CDR3 length: 15 residues. The germline V and J ends were trimmed by 4 bases and 9 bases, with 19 bases remaining between them. The CDR3 spells CASSLMDRMVSEQFF. CDR3 DNA sequence: TGCGCCAGCAGCCTAATGGACCGCATGGTCAGTGAGCAGTTCTTC.